This T cell receptor beta chain was retrieved from a study of blood T cell repertoires in COVID-19. This CDR3 has 11 residues. Germline CDR1 is SGHNT and CDR2 is YENEEA. Trimming took off 5 bases at V and 5 bases at J, with 4 bases between the two ends. Method: immunoSEQ multiplex PCR; TCRdb's copy keeps in-frame clones and lacks some. The data contain about 370,000 clones, more than 80% of them singletons. The TCR was taken from a woman aged 25 to 45 with COVID-19, enrolled during active disease. This chain connects TRBV11-3 to TRBJ2-1; D not resolved. The sample taken for sequencing was peripheral blood. The CDR3 sequence is CASSLDNEQFF. The CDR3 nucleotides are TGTGCCAGCAGCCTCGACAATGAGCAGTTCTTC.